The 27 T cell receptor beta chains listed next were all sequenced from one sample in a study of cytomegalovirus exposure and HLA in healthy donors (TCRdb year 2017). The library was produced with the immunoSEQ multiplex PCR assay. For the multiplex PCR, a mixture combining 60 forward primers for TCR Vbeta segments and 13 reverse primers for TCR Jbeta segments was used. The table comes from immuneACCESS by way of TCRdb, which keeps in-frame sequences with V and J called. Part of the clones is missing from these tables; in studies checked, under half for an unresolved V gene and the rest for unknown reasons. This sample comprises 150,000 to 200,000 clones, around four fifths of them detected only once. The biggest ten clones account for 0.95% to 1.5% of the sample. Sample: PBMCs. Receptor source: a boy between 2 and 10 years old in good health and CMV-seronegative.

This clone appeared once. The chain recombines TRBV7-2 with TRBJ2-3, with TRBD2 identical over 8 bases. The germline CDR1 and CDR2 sequences are SGHTA and FQGNSA. With V trimmed by 5 bases and J by 14 bases, 18 bases remained unmatched. The CDR3 is 15 residues long. The CDR3 here is CASSVPNREGVWMYF. As DNA, the CDR3 is TGTGCCAGCAGCGTCCCGAATCGGGAGGGCGTTTGGATGTATTTT.

This clone came up once. The chain uses TRBV4-3 and TRBJ2-7; the match to TRBD2 covers 13 bases. Germline CDR1 reads LGHNA; CDR2 reads YSLEER. J gave up 2 bases and V 0 bases, and 10 bases lay outside the gene matches. This CDR3 is built from 19 residues. The DNA for the CDR3 is TGCGCCAGCAGCCAAGATCCTACCTCGGGACTAGCGGGACCCTACGAGCAGTACTTC. Its translation: CASSQDPTSGLAGPYEQYF.

The V call is TRBV7-2, the J call TRBJ2-3; 15 bases are a match to TRBD2. The germline V gene has CDR1 SGHTA and CDR2 FQGNSA. The CDR3 has 18 residues. V shed 1 base, J shed 5 bases, and the junction held 7 bases outside the gene matches. CDR3 bases: TGTGCCAGCAGCTTAGAGCCAGGACTAGCGGGGGGGCGAGATACGCAGTATTTT. Encoded protein: CASSLEPGLAGGRDTQYF.

In DNA form, the CDR3 reads TGCGCCAGCAGCCCAGTGGGGGGGGAGGGTAGCACTGAAGCTTTCTTT. As protein: CASSPVGGEGSTEAFF. The gene calls are TRBV4-1 and TRBJ1-1; D possibly corresponds to TRBD1 (5 bases). This CDR3 contains 16 residues. V was trimmed by 4 bases and J by 4 bases, leaving 19 bases between them. Germline V lookup: CDR1 MGHRA, CDR2 YSYEKL.

The CDR3 region has the DNA TGTGCCTGGAAGCTAGCGGGAGGGCCTCGCTCCTACGAGCAGTACTTC. Residues: CAWKLAGGPRSYEQYF. V is TRBV30 and J is TRBJ2-5; 12 bases are shared with TRBD2. The J call may be faulty, since TRBJ2-7 better matches the DNA end. Germline values: CDR1 GTSNPN, CDR2 SVGIG (reference sequence). This CDR3 comprises 16 residues.

This chain connects TRBV11-2 to TRBJ2-7; possibly TRBD1 for D (6 bases). Trimming pared 2 bases from V and 5 bases from J, leaving 10 bases between. Germline CDR1 is SGHAT and CDR2 is FQNNGV. The CDR3 consists of 13 residues. CDR3 protein: CASSLTTGNEQYV. CDR3 sequence (DNA): TGTGCCAGCAGCTTAACCACAGGGAACGAGCAGTACGTC.

The chain recombines TRBV7-6 with TRBJ1-2; weak D call: TRBD1 (5 bases). Trimming cost V 5 bases and J 4 bases, with 14 bases left between them. This CDR3 is 14 amino acids long. Germline V gene lookup returns CDR1 SGHVS and CDR2 FNYEAQ. The CDR3 DNA sequence: TGTGCCAGCAGCCCATTCAGGGATCCCTATGGCTACACCTTC. Translated, it gives CASSPFRDPYGYTF.

This clone was picked up one time. J is TRBJ2-5 and V is TRBV30; 9 positions agree with TRBD2. Unmatched junction bases numbered 18, after V lost 0 bases and J lost 7 bases. Germline loops: CDR1 GTSNPN, CDR2 SVGIG (reference sequence). The CDR3 sequence is 18 residues long. This CDR3 reads CAWSVMGPGLAPDGTQYF. The CDR3 DNA follows: TGTGCCTGGAGTGTAATGGGGCCGGGACTAGCCCCCGATGGGACCCAGTACTTC.

The genes are TRBV4-3 and TRBJ2-1, with a possible D match to TRBD2 (7 bases). The CDR3 contains 15 residues. Germline V gene lookup returns CDR1 LGHNA and CDR2 YSLEER. V was clipped by 4 bases and J by 7 bases, with 17 bases between them. Written as DNA, the CDR3 is TGCGCCAGCAGCCGTGCGGGGGCTTTGGGGAATGAGCAGTTCTTC. It encodes CASSRAGALGNEQFF.

In nucleotides, the CDR3 is TGTGCCAGCAGTTACGGCCCACTAGCTAACTATGGCTACACCTTC. It encodes CASSYGPLANYGYTF. V gene TRBV6-5 combines with J gene TRBJ1-2; D not certain. Germline CDR1 and CDR2: MNHEY and SVGAGI. The CDR3 has 15 residues. V shed 2 bases and J shed 0 bases, with 10 bases lying between them.

V and J are TRBV7-6 and TRBJ2-5; D is unresolved. The CDR3 runs 12 residues. Germline V gene data show CDR1 as SGHVS and CDR2 as FNYEAQ. V was cut by 5 bases and J by 1 base, with 5 bases left in between. This chain's CDR3 is CASSPVQETQYF. CDR3 nucleotide sequence: TGTGCCAGCAGCCCCGTCCAAGAGACCCAGTACTTC.

The V and J genes are TRBV19 and TRBJ1-2, with 9 bases that match TRBD1. Germline V gene data show CDR1 as LNHDA and CDR2 as SQIVND (reference sequence). This CDR3 has 15 residues. With V trimmed by 5 bases and J by 6 bases, 10 bases remained unmatched. The CDR3 bases are TGTGCCAGTAGTTTTCTGACAGGGGGGGATGATGGCTACACCTTC. Encoded protein: CASSFLTGGDDGYTF.

V and J are TRBV7-2 and TRBJ1-1; D unresolved. V was clipped by 1 base and J by 2 bases, with 11 bases between them. CDR3 size: 15 residues. CDR1 SGHTA and CDR2 FQGNSA come from the germline V gene. The CDR3 bases are TGTGCCAGCAGCTTAGTAGGTGGGAGCAACACTGAAGCTTTCTTT. It is translated as CASSLVGGSNTEAFF.

The chain links TRBV6-6 to TRBJ2-3, with a weak D call TRBD1 (5 bases). CDR3 length: 16 residues. V was shortened by 2 bases and J by 2 bases, with 14 bases between the two germline ends. The germline CDR1 and CDR2 sequences are MNHNY and SVGAGI (reference sequence). The CDR3 DNA reads TGTGCCAGCAGTTACCGACAGACGCCAAACACAGATACGCAGTATTTT. It encodes CASSYRQTPNTDTQYF.

This chain links TRBV7-6 with TRBJ2-7; 13 nucleotides agree with TRBD2. The CDR3 is 16 residues long. Per germline, CDR1 SGHVS and CDR2 FNYEAQ. V was clipped by 6 bases and J by 4 bases; unmatched bases: 9. The CDR3: CASSPGLAGVTYEQYF. CDR3 coding DNA: TGTGCCAGCAGTCCCGGACTAGCGGGAGTAACATACGAGCAGTACTTC.

V usage is TRBV7-9 and J usage is TRBJ2-3, with D tentatively TRBD2 (5 bases). CDR3 length: 15 residues. Germline V gives CDR1 SEHNR, CDR2 FQNEAQ (reference sequence). V lost 1 base and J 0 bases, leaving 8 bases between the germline ends. CDR3 sequence reads: CASSLGGASTDTQYF. CDR3 bases: TGTGCCAGCAGCTTAGGGGGAGCTAGCACAGATACGCAGTATTTT.

The chain links TRBV18 to TRBJ1-4; 9 nucleotides match TRBD1. Germline CDR1 is KGHSH and CDR2 is LQKENI. The CDR3 length is 15 residues. V was pared by 3 bases and J by 5 bases, with 4 bases of the junction left unmatched. CDR3 amino acids: CASSPRTGENEKLFF. CDR3 nucleotides: TGTGCCAGCTCACCCCGGACAGGGGAAAATGAAAAACTGTTTTTT.

By share of the sample, this clone is medium-sized. V usage is TRBV4-3 and J usage is TRBJ1-1; D unclear. CDR1 and CDR2 from the germline V gene are LGHNA and YSLEER. The CDR3 sequence is 15 residues long. With 0 bases removed from V and 0 bases from J, the gap between germline ends came to 8 bases. The CDR3 DNA follows: TGCGCCAGCAGCCAAGATGACTCCATGAACACTGAAGCTTTCTTT. Protein product: CASSQDDSMNTEAFF.

The chain recombines TRBV6-1 with TRBJ1-2; 8 bases are shared with TRBD1. Germline loops: CDR1 MNHNS, CDR2 SASEGT. The CDR3 spans 13 residues. Germline trimming cut 11 bases from V and 4 bases from J; bases unmatched to any gene: 9. This chain's CDR3 is CAGRTGTVYGYTF. CDR3 nucleotide sequence: TGTGCCGGAAGGACAGGGACCGTCTATGGCTACACCTTC.

V is TRBV9 and J is TRBJ2-3, with 7 bases lining up with TRBD1. The CDR3 has 15 amino acids. In germline, CDR1 is SGDLS, CDR2 YYNGEE. V trimming: 3 bases; J trimming: 0 bases; junction bases outside the gene matches: 4. CDR3 sequence: CASSETGLSTDTQYF. CDR3 DNA sequence: TGTGCCAGCAGCGAGACAGGGTTGAGCACAGATACGCAGTATTTT.

The chain uses TRBV5-5 and TRBJ2-5; D is perhaps TRBD2 (5 bases). CDR1 SGHKS and CDR2 YYEKEE come from the germline V gene (reference sequence). The CDR3 has 14 amino acids. The V and J ends lost 0 bases and 5 bases respectively, with 11 bases between them. The DNA of the CDR3 is TGTGCCAGCAGCTTGGTGAGGGTTCCGGAGACCCAGTACTTC. It specifies CASSLVRVPETQYF.

Here the CDR3 DNA reads TGTGCCAGCAGAGGACAGGGAATCAACACCGGGGAGCTGTTTTTT. Amino acid sequence: CASRGQGINTGELFF. The chain uses TRBV14 and TRBJ2-2; the match to TRBD1 covers 8 bases. After removal of 6 bases from V and 2 bases from J, the junction contained 5 bases not matched to a gene. CDR3 length: 15 amino acids. Germline values: CDR1 SGHDN, CDR2 FVKESK.

V and J are TRBV5-1 and TRBJ2-1, with TRBD2 identical over 11 bases. The CDR3 extends over 17 amino acids. Trimming removed 0 bases from V and 10 bases from J; junction bases left unmatched: 12. Per the germline V gene, CDR1 is SGHRS and CDR2 is YFSETQ. The CDR3 is CASSLAMRLAGSVEQFF. CDR3 nucleotides: TGCGCCAGCAGCTTGGCCATGAGACTAGCGGGATCGGTGGAGCAGTTCTTC.

The chain has TRBV2 and TRBJ2-5; 10 bases line up with TRBD1. V lost 6 bases, J lost 5 bases, and 6 bases stayed unmatched. CDR3 length equals 14 residues. Per germline, CDR1 SNHLY and CDR2 FYNNEI. The CDR3 DNA reads as TGTGCCAGCAGCGGGGACAGGGGATCGGAGACCCAGTACTTC. Its protein is CASSGDRGSETQYF.

CDR3 bases: TGTGCCAGCAGAAACGGGGGGATATCTAATGAAAAACTGTTTTTT. Translated, it gives CASRNGGISNEKLFF. This sequence joins TRBV6-6 and TRBJ1-4; a possible D gene is TRBD1 (5 bases). Germline lookup yields CDR1 MNHNY and CDR2 SVGAGI (reference sequence). The CDR3 spans 15 residues. Trimming took 6 bases from V and 3 from J, leaving 14 bases between them.

This clone has a single count. The chain is built from TRBV6-4 and TRBJ1-2; D ambiguous. V was pared by 3 bases and J by 8 bases, with 10 bases between. The CDR3 covers 12 residues. Per germline, CDR1 MRHNA and CDR2 SNTAGT. The CDR3 bases are TGTGCCAGCAGTGATTTATCCGGGGGCTACACCTTC. Its translation: CASSDLSGGYTF.

This clone was counted once. The V gene is TRBV7-2, the J gene TRBJ1-6; 7 nucleotides agree with TRBD1. The CDR3 spans 17 residues. V trimming: 5 bases; J trimming: 6 bases; junction bases outside the gene matches: 13. The germline V gene has CDR1 SGHTA and CDR2 FQGNSA. CDR3 amino acids: CASSPQTGRQGNSPLHF. In DNA form, the CDR3 reads TGTGCCAGCAGCCCACAGACGGGGCGACAGGGTAATTCACCCCTCCACTTT.